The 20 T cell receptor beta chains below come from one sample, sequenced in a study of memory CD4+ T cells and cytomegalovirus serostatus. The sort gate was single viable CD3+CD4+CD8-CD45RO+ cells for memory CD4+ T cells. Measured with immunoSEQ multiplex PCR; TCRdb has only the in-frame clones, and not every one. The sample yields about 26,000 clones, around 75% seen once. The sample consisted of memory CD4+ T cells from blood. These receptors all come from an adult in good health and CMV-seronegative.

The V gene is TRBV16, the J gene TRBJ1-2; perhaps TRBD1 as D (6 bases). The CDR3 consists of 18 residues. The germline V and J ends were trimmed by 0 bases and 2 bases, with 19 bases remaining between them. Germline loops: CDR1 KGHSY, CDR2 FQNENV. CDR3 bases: TGTGCCAGCAGCCAATCGAGGGGGTCCCATAACCCAAACTATGGCTACACCTTC. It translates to CASSQSRGSHNPNYGYTF.

The CDR3 nucleotides are TGTGCCACCAGCAGAGATCAGTTGGCAGTTGGAAACACCATATATTTT. This gives the protein CATSRDQLAVGNTIYF. The V and J genes are TRBV15 and TRBJ1-3; D gene uncertain. Per germline, CDR1 LNHNV and CDR2 YYDKDF (reference sequence). The V gene lost 0 bases and the J gene lost 3 bases, with 12 bases spanning the gap. This CDR3 contains 16 residues.

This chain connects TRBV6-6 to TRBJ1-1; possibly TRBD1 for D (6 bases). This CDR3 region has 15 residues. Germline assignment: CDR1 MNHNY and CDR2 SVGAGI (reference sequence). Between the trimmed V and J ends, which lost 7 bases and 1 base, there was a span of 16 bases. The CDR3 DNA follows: TGTGCCAGCACCCCTTTGGGGGCGCGGAACACTGAAGCTTTCTTT. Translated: CASTPLGARNTEAFF.

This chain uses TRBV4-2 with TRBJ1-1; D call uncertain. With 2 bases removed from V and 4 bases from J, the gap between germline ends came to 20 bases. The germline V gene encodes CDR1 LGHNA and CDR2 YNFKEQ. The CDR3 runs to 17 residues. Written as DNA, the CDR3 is TGTGCCAGCAGCCAATCCGATGACGGGGAGAAAGGCACTGAAGCTTTCTTT. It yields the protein CASSQSDDGEKGTEAFF.

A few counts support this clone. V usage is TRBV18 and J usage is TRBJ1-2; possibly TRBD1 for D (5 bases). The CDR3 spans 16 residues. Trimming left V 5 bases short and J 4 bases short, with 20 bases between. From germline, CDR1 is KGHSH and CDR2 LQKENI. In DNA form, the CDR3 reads TGTGCCAGCTCATCGAAATCGAAGACAGCTGTCTATGGCTACACCTTC. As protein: CASSSKSKTAVYGYTF.

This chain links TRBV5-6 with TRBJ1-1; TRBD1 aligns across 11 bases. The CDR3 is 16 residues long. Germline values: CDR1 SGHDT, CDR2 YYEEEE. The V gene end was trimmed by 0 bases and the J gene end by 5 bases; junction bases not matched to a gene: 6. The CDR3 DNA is TGTGCCAGCAGCTTGGCGCCGGACAGGGGGCTGACTGAAGCTTTCTTT. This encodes CASSLAPDRGLTEAFF.

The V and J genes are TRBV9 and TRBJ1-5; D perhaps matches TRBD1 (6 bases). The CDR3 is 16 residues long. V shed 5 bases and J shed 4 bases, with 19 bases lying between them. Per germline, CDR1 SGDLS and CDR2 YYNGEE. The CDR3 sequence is CASSDQGLRGNQPQHF. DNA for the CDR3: TGTGCCAGCAGTGATCAGGGGCTTCGGGGGAATCAGCCCCAGCATTTT. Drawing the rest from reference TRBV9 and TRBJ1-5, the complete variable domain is DSGVTQTPKHLITATGQRVTLRCSPRSGDLSVYWYQQSLDQGLQFLIQYYNGEERAKGNILERFSAQQFPDLHSELNLSSLELGDSALYFCASSDQGLRGNQPQHFGDGTRLSIL.

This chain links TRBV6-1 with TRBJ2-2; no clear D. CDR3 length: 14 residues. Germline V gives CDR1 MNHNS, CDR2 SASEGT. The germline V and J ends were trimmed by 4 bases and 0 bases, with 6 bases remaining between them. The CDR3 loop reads CASSALPNTGELFF. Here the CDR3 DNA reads TGTGCCAGCAGTGCCCTACCGAACACCGGGGAGCTGTTTTTT.

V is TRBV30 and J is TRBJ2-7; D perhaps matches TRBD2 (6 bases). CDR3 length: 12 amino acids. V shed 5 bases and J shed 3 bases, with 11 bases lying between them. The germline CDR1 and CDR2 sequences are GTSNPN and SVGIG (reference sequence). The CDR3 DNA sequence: TGTGCCTGGGGTCGGGGGTTCTACGAGCAGTACTTC. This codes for CAWGRGFYEQYF.

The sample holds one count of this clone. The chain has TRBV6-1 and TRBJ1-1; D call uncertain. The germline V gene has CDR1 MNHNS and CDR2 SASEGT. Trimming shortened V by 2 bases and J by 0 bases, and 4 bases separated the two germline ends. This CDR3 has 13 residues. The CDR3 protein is CASSETLNTEAFF. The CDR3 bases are TGTGCCAGCAGTGAAACGTTGAACACTGAAGCTTTCTTT.

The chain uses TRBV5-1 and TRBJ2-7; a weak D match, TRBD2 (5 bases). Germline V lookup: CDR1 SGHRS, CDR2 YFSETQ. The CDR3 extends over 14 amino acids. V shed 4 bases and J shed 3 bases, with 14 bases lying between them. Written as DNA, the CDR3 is TGCGCCAGCAGCGATTCGAGGGTTCTCTACGAGCAGTACTTC. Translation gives CASSDSRVLYEQYF.

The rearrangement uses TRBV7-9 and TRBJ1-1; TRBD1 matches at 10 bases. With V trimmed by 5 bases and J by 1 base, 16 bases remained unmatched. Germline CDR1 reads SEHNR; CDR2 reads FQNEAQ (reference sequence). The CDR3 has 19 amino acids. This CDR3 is CASSPRTGGYFVPNTEAFF. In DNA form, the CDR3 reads TGTGCCAGCAGCCCCCGGACAGGGGGTTATTTTGTTCCGAACACTGAAGCTTTCTTT.

This CDR3 is CASSLDGSGANVLTF. In DNA, the CDR3 is TGTGCCAGCAGCTTGGACGGGTCAGGGGCCAACGTCCTGACTTTC. This chain uses TRBV5-8 with TRBJ2-6; D is undetermined. Trimming stripped 0 bases from V and 4 bases from J, with 8 bases between. The germline V gene has CDR1 SGHTS and CDR2 YDEGEE. The CDR3 sequence is 15 residues long.

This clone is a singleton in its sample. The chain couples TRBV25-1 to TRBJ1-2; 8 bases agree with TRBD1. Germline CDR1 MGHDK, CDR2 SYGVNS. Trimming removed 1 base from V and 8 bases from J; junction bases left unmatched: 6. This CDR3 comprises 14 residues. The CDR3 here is CASSEFGTGEGYTF. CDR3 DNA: TGTGCCAGCAGTGAATTCGGGACAGGCGAAGGCTACACCTTC.

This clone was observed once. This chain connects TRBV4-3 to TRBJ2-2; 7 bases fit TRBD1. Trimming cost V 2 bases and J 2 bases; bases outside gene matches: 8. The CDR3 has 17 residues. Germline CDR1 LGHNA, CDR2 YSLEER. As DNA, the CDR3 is TGCGCCAGCAGCCAAAACGGTGGGACAGTAAACACCGGGGAGCTGTTTTTT. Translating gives CASSQNGGTVNTGELFF.

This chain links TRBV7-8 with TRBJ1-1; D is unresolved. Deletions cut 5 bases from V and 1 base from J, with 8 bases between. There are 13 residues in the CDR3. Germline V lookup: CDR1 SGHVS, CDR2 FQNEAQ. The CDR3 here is CASSPGWNTEAFF. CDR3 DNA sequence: TGTGCCAGCAGCCCGGGGTGGAACACTGAAGCTTTCTTT.

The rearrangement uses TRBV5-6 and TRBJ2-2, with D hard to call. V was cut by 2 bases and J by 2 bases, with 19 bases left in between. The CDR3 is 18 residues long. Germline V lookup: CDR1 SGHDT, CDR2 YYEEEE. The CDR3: CASSFSSFSGANTGELFF. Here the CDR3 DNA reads TGTGCCAGCAGCTTCTCCTCGTTTAGTGGCGCCAACACCGGGGAGCTGTTTTTT.

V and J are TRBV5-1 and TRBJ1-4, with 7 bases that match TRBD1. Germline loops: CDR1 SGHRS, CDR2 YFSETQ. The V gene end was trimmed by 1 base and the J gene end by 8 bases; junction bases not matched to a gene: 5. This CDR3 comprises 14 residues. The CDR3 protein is CASSLKGGEEKLFF. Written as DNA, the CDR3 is TGCGCCAGCAGCTTGAAAGGGGGCGAAGAAAAACTGTTTTTT.

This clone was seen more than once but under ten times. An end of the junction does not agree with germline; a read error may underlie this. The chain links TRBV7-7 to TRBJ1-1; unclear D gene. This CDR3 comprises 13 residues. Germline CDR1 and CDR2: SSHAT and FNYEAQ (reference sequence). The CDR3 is CASSLAENTEAFF. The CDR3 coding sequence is TGTGCTAGCAGCTTAGCAGAGAACACTGAAGCTTTCTTT. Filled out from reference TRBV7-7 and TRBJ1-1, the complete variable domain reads GAGVSQSPRYKVTKRGQDVTLRCDPISSHATLYWYQQALGQGPEFLTYFNYEAQPDKSGLPSDRFSAERPEGSISTLTIQRTEQRDSAMYRCASSLAENTEAFFGQGTRLTVV.

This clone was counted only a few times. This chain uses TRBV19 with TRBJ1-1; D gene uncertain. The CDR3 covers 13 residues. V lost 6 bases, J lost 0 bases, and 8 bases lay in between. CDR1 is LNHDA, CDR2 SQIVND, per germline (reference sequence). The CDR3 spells CASSSQLNTEAFF. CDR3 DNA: TGTGCCAGTAGCTCACAGCTGAACACTGAAGCTTTCTTT.